The 7 T cell receptor beta chains below come from one sample, sequenced in a study of PD-1 blockade in classical Hodgkin lymphoma. Every patient was affected by relapse after autologous stem cell transplantation, while exposure to brentuximab vedotin was not uniform. Repertoires were generated with immunoSEQ multiplex PCR, while TCRdb's copy carries only in-frame clones and drops some. The sample consists of about 40,000 clones, approximately 69% of them appearing once. Specimen: peripheral blood mononuclear cells (PBMCs), collected before the second cycle of nivolumab. These receptors all come from a human donor with classical Hodgkin lymphoma.

This clone was seen a handful of times. The CDR3 spells CASSSGQGSQETQYF. CDR3 DNA: TGCGCCAGCAGCTCTGGACAGGGGTCGCAAGAGACCCAGTACTTC. V and J are TRBV5-1 and TRBJ2-5, with 9 bases matching TRBD1. The V and J ends lost 3 bases and 2 bases, in that order; junction bases with no gene match: 5. CDR3 size: 15 residues. The germline V gene has CDR1 SGHRS and CDR2 YFSETQ.

The rearrangement links TRBV19 to TRBJ1-4; 10 bases match TRBD1. The length of the CDR3 is 16 residues. V lost 5 bases, J lost 3 bases, and 6 bases stayed unmatched. Per germline, CDR1 LNHDA and CDR2 SQIVND (reference sequence). CDR3 coding DNA: TGTGCCAGTAGTGCGACAGGGGGCCTCGCTAATGAAAAACTGTTTTTT. It encodes CASSATGGLANEKLFF.

The chain carries TRBV6-5 and TRBJ2-7, with 7 bases that match TRBD1. The V gene end was trimmed by 11 bases and the J gene end by 4 bases; junction bases not matched to a gene: 5. The CDR3 loop spans 11 amino acids. Germline V lookup: CDR1 MNHEY, CDR2 SVGAGI. Here the CDR3 reads CAARQGYEQYF. The CDR3 DNA follows: TGTGCCGCACGACAGGGTTACGAGCAGTACTTC.

In this sample, this clone is medium-sized. This sequence joins TRBV5-1 and TRBJ2-5; D tentatively fits TRBD1 or TRBD2 (5 bases each). There are 14 residues in the CDR3. With 4 bases removed from V and 5 bases from J, the gap between germline ends came to 15 bases. Germline V gene lookup returns CDR1 SGHRS and CDR2 YFSETQ. The CDR3 region is CASSVGVVPETQYF. Written as DNA, the CDR3 is TGCGCCAGCAGCGTGGGGGTCGTGCCTGAGACCCAGTACTTC.

The V gene is TRBV4-3, the J gene TRBJ2-6; 8 bases align to TRBD2. The germline CDR1 and CDR2 sequences are LGHNA and YSLEER. V was pared by 1 base and J by 0 bases, with 8 bases of the junction left unmatched. The CDR3 spans 19 residues. CDR3 DNA sequence: TGCGCCAGCAGCCAAGTCGTGGGGGCGGGGGGCTCTGGGGCCAACGTCCTGACTTTC. Translation gives CASSQVVGAGGSGANVLTF.

V usage is TRBV7-2 and J usage is TRBJ2-2; 14 bases are a match to TRBD2. This CDR3 is built from 16 residues. J gave up 9 bases and V 5 bases, and 8 bases lay outside the gene matches. The germline gives CDR1 SGHTA, CDR2 FQGNSA. Written as DNA, the CDR3 is TGTGCCAGCAGCAAGGGACTAGCGGGAGATAGCCGGGAGCTGTTTTTT. As protein: CASSKGLAGDSRELFF.

This chain joins TRBV10-3 and TRBJ2-5, with D possibly matching TRBD2 (7 bases). Germline V gene data show CDR1 as ENHRY and CDR2 as SYGVKD. V was clipped by 4 bases and J by 5 bases, with 14 bases between them. This CDR3 is built from 14 residues. Written as DNA, the CDR3 is TGTGCCATCAGTGGGGGGGGCCAAGGGGAGACCCAGTACTTC. Translated: CAISGGGQGETQYF.